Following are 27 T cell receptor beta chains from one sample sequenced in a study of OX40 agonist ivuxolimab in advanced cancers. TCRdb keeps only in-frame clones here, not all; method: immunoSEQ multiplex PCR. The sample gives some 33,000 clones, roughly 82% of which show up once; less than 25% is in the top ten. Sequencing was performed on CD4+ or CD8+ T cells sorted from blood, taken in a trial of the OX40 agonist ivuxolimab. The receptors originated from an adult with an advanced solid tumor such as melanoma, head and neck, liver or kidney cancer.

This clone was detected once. The CDR3 sequence is CASSLRDRGLGGYTF. In nucleotides, the CDR3 is TGTGCCAGCAGTCTGCGGGACAGGGGGCTCGGAGGCTACACCTTC. V usage is TRBV27 and J usage is TRBJ1-2, with TRBD1 matching over 12 bases. The germline CDR1 and CDR2 sequences are MNHEY and SMNVEV (reference sequence). The CDR3 has 15 residues. V lost 5 bases and J lost 8; bases outside the gene matches: 9.

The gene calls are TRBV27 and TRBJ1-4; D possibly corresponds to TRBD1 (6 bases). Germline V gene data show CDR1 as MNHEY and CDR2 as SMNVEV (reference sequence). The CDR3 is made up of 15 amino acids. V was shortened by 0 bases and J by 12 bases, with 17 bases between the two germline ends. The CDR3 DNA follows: TGTGCCAGCAGTTTATCGGGGGGCCGGGTTGGGGAACTGTTTTTT. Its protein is CASSLSGGRVGELFF. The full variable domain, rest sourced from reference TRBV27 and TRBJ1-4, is EAQVTQNPRYLITVTGKKLTVTCSQNMNHEYMSWYRQDPGLGLRQIYYSMNVEVTDKGDVPEGYKVSRKEKRNFPLILESPSPNQTSLYFCASSLSGGRVGELFFGSGTQLSVL.

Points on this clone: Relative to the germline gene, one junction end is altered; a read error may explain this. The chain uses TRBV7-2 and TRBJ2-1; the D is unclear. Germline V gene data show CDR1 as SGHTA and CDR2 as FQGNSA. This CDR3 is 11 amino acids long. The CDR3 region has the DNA TGTGCCAGCAGCATCTACACTGAGCAGTTCTTC. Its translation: CASSIYTEQFF.

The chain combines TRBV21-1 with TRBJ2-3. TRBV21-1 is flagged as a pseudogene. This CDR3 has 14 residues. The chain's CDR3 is CASSKGTKPDTQYF. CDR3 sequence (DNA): TGTGCCAGCAGCAAGGGAACTAAACCGGATACGCAGTATTTT.

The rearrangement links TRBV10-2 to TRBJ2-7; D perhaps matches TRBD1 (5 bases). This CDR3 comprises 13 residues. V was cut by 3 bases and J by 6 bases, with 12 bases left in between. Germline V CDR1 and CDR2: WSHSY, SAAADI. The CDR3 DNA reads TGCGCCAGCAGTGAAAGGGGATGGGGCGAGCAGTACTTC. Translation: CASSERGWGEQYF.

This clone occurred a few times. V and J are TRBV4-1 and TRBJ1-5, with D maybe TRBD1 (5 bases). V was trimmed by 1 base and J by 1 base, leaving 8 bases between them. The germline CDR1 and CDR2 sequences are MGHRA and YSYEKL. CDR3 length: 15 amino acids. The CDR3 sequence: CASSQAGPSNQPQHF. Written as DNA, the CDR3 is TGCGCCAGCAGCCAAGCAGGGCCGAGCAATCAGCCCCAGCATTTT.

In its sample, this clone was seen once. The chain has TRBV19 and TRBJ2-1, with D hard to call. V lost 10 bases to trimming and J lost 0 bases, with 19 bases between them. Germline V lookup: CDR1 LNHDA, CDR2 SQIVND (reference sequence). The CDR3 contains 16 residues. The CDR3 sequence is CATESSYTSSYNEQFF. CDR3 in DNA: TGTGCCACCGAGAGTAGTTACACCAGCTCCTACAATGAGCAGTTCTTC. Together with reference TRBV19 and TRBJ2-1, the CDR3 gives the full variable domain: DGGITQSPKYLFRKEGQNVTLSCEQNLNHDAMYWYRQDPGQGLRLIYYSQIVNDFQKGDIAEGYSVSREKKESFPLTVTSAQKNPTAFYLCATESSYTSSYNEQFFGPGTRLTVL.

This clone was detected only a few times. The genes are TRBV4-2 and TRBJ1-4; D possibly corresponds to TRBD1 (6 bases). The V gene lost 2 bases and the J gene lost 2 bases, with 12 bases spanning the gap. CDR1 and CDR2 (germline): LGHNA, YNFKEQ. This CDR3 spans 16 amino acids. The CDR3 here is CASSQPRGATNEKLFF. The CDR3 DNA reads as TGTGCCAGCAGCCAACCTAGGGGGGCGACTAATGAAAAACTGTTTTTT.

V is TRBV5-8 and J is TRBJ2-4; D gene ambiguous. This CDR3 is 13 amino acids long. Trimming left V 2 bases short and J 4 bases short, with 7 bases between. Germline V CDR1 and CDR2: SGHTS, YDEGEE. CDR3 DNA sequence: TGTGCCAGCAGCTTACCGCTAAAAAACATTCAGTACTTC. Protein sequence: CASSLPLKNIQYF.

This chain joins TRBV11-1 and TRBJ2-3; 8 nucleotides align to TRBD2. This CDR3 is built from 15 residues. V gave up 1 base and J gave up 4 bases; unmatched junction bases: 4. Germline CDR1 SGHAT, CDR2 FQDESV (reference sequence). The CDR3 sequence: CASSLDRGRSDTQYF. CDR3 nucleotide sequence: TGTGCCAGCAGCTTAGATCGCGGGAGGTCAGATACGCAGTATTTT.

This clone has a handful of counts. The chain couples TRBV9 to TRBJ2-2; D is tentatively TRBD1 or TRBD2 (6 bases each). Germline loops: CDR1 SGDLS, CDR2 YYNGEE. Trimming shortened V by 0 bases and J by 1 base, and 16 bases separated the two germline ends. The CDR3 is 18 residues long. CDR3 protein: CASSVGIGGTKNTGELFF. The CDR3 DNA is TGTGCCAGCAGCGTAGGAATAGGGGGGACGAAGAACACCGGGGAGCTGTTTTTT.

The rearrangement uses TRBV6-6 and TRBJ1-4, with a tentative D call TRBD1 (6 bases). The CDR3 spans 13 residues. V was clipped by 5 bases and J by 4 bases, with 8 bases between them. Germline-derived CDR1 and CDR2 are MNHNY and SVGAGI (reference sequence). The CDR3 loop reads CASSRGGNEKLFF. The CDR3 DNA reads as TGTGCCAGCAGTCGAGGGGGTAATGAAAAACTGTTTTTT.

The CDR3 DNA is TGTGCCAGCAGTTTAAGTACCTCCCCTTGGGGCTACACCTTC. Amino acids: CASSLSTSPWGYTF. This chain connects TRBV28 to TRBJ1-2; D uncertain. This CDR3 comprises 14 residues. V shed 2 bases and J shed 8 bases, with 15 bases lying between them. Germline V gene sequence: CDR1 MDHEN, CDR2 SYDVKM.

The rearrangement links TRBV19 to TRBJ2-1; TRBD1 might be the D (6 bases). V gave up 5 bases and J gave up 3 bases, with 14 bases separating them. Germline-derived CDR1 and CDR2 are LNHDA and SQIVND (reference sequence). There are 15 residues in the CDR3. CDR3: CASSPRGSVYNEQFF. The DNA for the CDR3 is TGTGCCAGTAGTCCAAGGGGGTCTGTCTACAATGAGCAGTTCTTC.

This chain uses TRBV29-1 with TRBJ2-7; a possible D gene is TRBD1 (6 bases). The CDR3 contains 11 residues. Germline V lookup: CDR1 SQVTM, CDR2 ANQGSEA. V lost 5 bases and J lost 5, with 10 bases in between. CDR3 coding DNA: TGCAGCGTTCAGGGGCTCGACGAGCAGTACTTC. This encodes CSVQGLDEQYF.

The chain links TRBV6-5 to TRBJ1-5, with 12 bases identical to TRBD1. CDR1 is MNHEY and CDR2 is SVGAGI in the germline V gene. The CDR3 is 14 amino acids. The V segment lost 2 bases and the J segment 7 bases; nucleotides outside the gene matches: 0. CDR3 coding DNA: TGTGCCAGCAGTTACGGGACAGGGGGCCAGCCCCAGCATTTT. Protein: CASSYGTGGQPQHF.

The CDR3 DNA reads TGTGCCAGCAGTAATCTCGGACAGGGGAGAGCTGAAGCTTTCTTT. It specifies CASSNLGQGRAEAFF. The rearrangement uses TRBV7-3 and TRBJ1-1, with TRBD1 identical over 9 bases. CDR1 and CDR2 (germline): SGHTA, FQGTGA. The V gene end was trimmed by 6 bases and the J gene end by 6 bases; junction bases not matched to a gene: 11. This CDR3 spans 15 amino acids.

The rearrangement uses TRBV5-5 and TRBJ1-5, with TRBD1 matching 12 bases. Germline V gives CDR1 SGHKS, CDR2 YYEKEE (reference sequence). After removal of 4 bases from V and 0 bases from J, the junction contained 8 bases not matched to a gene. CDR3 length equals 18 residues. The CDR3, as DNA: TGTGCCAGCAGCGCCGGGACAGGGGGCCGGTATAGCAATCAGCCCCAGCATTTT. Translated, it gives CASSAGTGGRYSNQPQHF.

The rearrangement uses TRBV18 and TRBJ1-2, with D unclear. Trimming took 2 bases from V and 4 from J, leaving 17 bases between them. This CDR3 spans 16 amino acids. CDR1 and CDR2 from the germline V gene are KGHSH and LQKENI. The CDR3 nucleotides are TGTGCCAGCTCACCATCTCAAGCGGGAGACGGCTATGGCTACACCTTC. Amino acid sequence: CASSPSQAGDGYGYTF.

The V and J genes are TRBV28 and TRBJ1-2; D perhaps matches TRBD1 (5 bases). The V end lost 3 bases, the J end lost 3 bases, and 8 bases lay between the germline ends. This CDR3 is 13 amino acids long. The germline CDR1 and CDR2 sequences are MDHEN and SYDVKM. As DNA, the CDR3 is TGTGCCAGCAGTTTGGACAAGGACTATGGCTACACCTTC. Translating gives CASSLDKDYGYTF.

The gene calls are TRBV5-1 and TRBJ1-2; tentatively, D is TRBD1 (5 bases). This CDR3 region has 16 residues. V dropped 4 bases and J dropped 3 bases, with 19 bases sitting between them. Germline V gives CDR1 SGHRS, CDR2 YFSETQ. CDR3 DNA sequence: TGCGCCAGCAGCCCGGCGGGCCCCCGGGGGGACTATGGCTACACCTTC. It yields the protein CASSPAGPRGDYGYTF. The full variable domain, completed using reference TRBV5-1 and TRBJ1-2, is KAGVTQTPRYLIKTRGQQVTLSCSPISGHRSVSWYQQTPGQGLQFLFEYFSETQRNKGNFPGRFSGRQFSNSRSEMNVSTLELGDSALYLCASSPAGPRGDYGYTFGSGTRLTVV.

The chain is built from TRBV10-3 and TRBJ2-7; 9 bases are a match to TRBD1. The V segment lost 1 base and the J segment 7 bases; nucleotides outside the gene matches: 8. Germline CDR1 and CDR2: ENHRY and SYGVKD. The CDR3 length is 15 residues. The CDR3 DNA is TGTGCCATCAGTGAGTGGACAGGGGCCCTTGGAGAGCAGTACTTC. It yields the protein CAISEWTGALGEQYF.

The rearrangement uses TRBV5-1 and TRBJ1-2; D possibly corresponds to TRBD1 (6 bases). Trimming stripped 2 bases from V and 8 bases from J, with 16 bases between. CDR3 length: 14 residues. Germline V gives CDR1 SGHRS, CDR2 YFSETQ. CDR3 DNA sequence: TGCGCCAGCAGCTTATTCAGGGGCGCGGTGGGCTACACCTTC. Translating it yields CASSLFRGAVGYTF.

The CDR3, as DNA: TGTGCCAGCAGCGCTTTCCGCCAGGGTCTCCCTGGGGCCAACGTCCTGACTTTC. It codes for CASSAFRQGLPGANVLTF. The V call is TRBV9, the J call TRBJ2-6; weak D call: TRBD1 (5 bases). This CDR3 is 18 amino acids long. CDR1 is SGDLS, CDR2 YYNGEE, per germline. The ends were cut back, 3 bases at V and 2 bases at J, with 18 bases in the middle.

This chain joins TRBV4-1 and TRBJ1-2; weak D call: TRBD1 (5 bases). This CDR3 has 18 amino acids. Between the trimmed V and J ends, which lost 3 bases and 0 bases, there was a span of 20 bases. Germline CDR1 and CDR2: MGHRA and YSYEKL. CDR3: CASSHPGLLAQANYGYTF. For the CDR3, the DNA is TGCGCCAGCAGCCACCCGGGACTTCTGGCGCAGGCTAACTATGGCTACACCTTC.

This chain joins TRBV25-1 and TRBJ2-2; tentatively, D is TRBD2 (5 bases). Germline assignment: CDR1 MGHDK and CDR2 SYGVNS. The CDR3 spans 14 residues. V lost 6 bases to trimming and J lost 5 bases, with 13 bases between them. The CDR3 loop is CASSREPTTGELFF. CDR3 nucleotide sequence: TGTGCCAGCAGCCGGGAACCGACTACCGGGGAGCTGTTTTTT.

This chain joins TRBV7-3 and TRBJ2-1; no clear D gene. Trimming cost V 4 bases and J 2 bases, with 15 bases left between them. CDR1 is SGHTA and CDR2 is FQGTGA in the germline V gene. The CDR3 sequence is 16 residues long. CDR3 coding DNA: TGTGCCAGCAGCTCTCAGGCGGCTACGACCTACAATGAGCAGTTCTTC. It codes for CASSSQAATTYNEQFF.